Below, 27 T cell receptor beta chains from the same sample are listed, as sequenced in a study of T-cell memory formation after mild COVID-19. TCRdb itself ran the 5' RACE reads through MiXCR, one entry per CDR3 protein. The sample lists a few hundred thousand distinct CDR3 sequences, around 25% occurring once. The sequenced sample was PBMCs or a T cell subset sorted from them (not recorded which). These receptors all stem from an adult woman who had mild COVID-19 (a few samples of this study predate the infection). Cell type and time point are not known.

This chain links TRBV5-1 with TRBJ1-1; perhaps TRBD1 as D (5 bases). CDR3 length equals 15 residues. Per the germline V gene, CDR1 is SGHRS and CDR2 is YFSETQ. V lost 4 bases and J 2 bases, leaving 15 bases between the germline ends. CDR3 loop: CASSRRGVTNTEAFF. Written as DNA, the CDR3 is TGCGCCAGCAGCCGGAGGGGCGTTACCAACACTGAAGCTTTCTTT.

This clonotype was seen a few times. This chain joins TRBV28 and TRBJ2-7; 10 bases fit TRBD1. Germline assignment: CDR1 MDHEN and CDR2 SYDVKM. This CDR3 region has 16 residues. Losses at the gene ends were 5 bases for V and 2 bases for J; bases not matched to a gene: 9. The CDR3 here is CASSSPGQGFPYEQYF. The CDR3 region has the DNA TGTGCCAGCAGTAGCCCGGGACAGGGGTTTCCCTACGAGCAGTACTTC.

This clonotype was detected only once. This chain uses TRBV7-2 with TRBJ1-4; D call uncertain. Germline loops: CDR1 SGHTA, CDR2 FQGNSA. V lost 0 bases, J lost 5 bases, and 10 bases lay in between. The CDR3 runs to 15 residues. The CDR3 DNA reads as TGTGCCAGCAGCTTAGCGAGCAGTTGGAATGAAAAACTGTTTTTT. Amino acids: CASSLASSWNEKLFF.

This clonotype turned up a few times. This chain links TRBV3-1 with TRBJ1-2; a possible D gene is TRBD1 (6 bases). CDR3 length equals 13 residues. Trimming took off 1 base at V and 3 bases at J, with 6 bases between the two ends. CDR1 is LGHDT, CDR2 YNNKEL, per germline (reference sequence). CDR3: CASSQGTDYGYTF. CDR3 DNA sequence: TGTGCCAGCAGCCAAGGGACAGACTATGGCTACACCTTC. Looking up the rest from reference TRBV3-1 and TRBJ1-2 gives the full variable domain: DTAVSQTPKYLVTQMGNDKSIKCEQNLGHDTMYWYKQDSKKFLKIMFSYNNKELIINETVPNRFSPKSPDKAHLNLHINSLELGDSAVYFCASSQGTDYGYTFGSGTRLTVV.

This clonotype was counted between two and nine times. One end of the junction is discordant with germline, which a read error may explain. V usage is TRBV7-7 and J usage is TRBJ2-5, with D possibly being TRBD2 (5 bases). Germline loops: CDR1 SSHAT, CDR2 FNYEAQ (reference sequence). The CDR3 spans 16 residues. The CDR3 DNA reads TGTGCTAGCAGCGGCAGGTTGTTGGGCGGGCAAGAGACCCAGTACTTC. The encoded protein is CASSGRLLGGQETQYF. The whole variable domain, filled in from reference TRBV7-7 and TRBJ2-5, reads GAGVSQSPRYKVTKRGQDVTLRCDPISSHATLYWYQQALGQGPEFLTYFNYEAQPDKSGLPSDRFSAERPEGSISTLTIQRTEQRDSAMYRCASSGRLLGGQETQYFGPGTRLLVL.

This clonotype was picked up a small number of times. J is TRBJ2-7 and V is TRBV6-2 or TRBV6-3, with 10 bases that match TRBD2. CDR1 and CDR2 (germline): MNHEY, SVGEGT. Trimming cost V 9 bases and J 7 bases; bases outside gene matches: 12. The CDR3 has 14 residues. DNA of the CDR3: TGTGCCAGTCAAGGGACTAGCGTCGTTTATGAGCAGTACTTC. It codes for CASQGTSVVYEQYF.

The chain is built from TRBV19 and TRBJ1-6, with D hard to call. Germline CDR1 is LNHDA and CDR2 is SQIVND (reference sequence). Trimming left V 3 bases short and J 13 bases short, with 16 bases between. This CDR3 spans 14 amino acids. CDR3 bases: TGTGCCAGTAGTATTCCAGGCCACGGGTCGCCCCTCCACTTT. Amino acids: CASSIPGHGSPLHF.

This chain links TRBV7-3 with TRBJ2-2; D is unresolved. Germline V gene sequence: CDR1 SGHTA, CDR2 FQGTGA. This CDR3 is 14 amino acids long. Deletions cut 3 bases from V and 2 bases from J, with 7 bases between. CDR3 amino acids: CASSLKVNTGELFF. The CDR3 region has the DNA TGTGCCAGCAGCTTGAAAGTCAACACCGGGGAGCTGTTTTTT.

This clonotype was detected once. This chain uses TRBV7-9 with TRBJ2-2, with 7 bases identical to TRBD2. Germline-derived CDR1 and CDR2 are SEHNR and FQNEAQ (reference sequence). This CDR3 comprises 16 residues. J lost 3 bases, V lost 5 bases, and 9 bases had no gene match. The CDR3 DNA follows: TGTGCCAGCAGCCTACTAGCGTTTGCGGACACCGGGGAGCTGTTTTTT. It specifies CASSLLAFADTGELFF.

This clonotype was observed a few times. The chain recombines TRBV9 with TRBJ2-5; a weak D match, TRBD2 (5 bases). The CDR3 sequence is 14 residues long. V lost 1 base, J lost 2 bases, and 9 bases lay in between. Germline lookup yields CDR1 SGDLS and CDR2 YYNGEE. CDR3 amino acids: CASSVPSGQETQYF. CDR3 coding DNA: TGTGCCAGCAGCGTACCTTCGGGACAAGAGACCCAGTACTTC. Full variable domain (missing parts from reference TRBV9 and TRBJ2-5): DSGVTQTPKHLITATGQRVTLRCSPRSGDLSVYWYQQSLDQGLQFLIQYYNGEERAKGNILERFSAQQFPDLHSELNLSSLELGDSALYFCASSVPSGQETQYFGPGTRLLVL.

The chain couples TRBV5-4 to TRBJ2-7; tentatively, D is TRBD2 (5 bases). The length of the CDR3 is 14 residues. V lost 4 bases and J 2 bases, leaving 13 bases between the germline ends. The germline CDR1 and CDR2 sequences are SGHNT and YYREEE (reference sequence). Here the CDR3 reads CASSISGVTYEQYF. CDR3 coding DNA: TGTGCCAGCAGCATCTCCGGGGTAACCTACGAGCAGTACTTC.

This clonotype was seen a handful of times. The chain has TRBV4-3 and TRBJ2-3; TRBD2 agrees at 9 bases. With V trimmed by 4 bases and J by 4 bases, 9 bases remained unmatched. The CDR3 length is 16 residues. Germline V gene data show CDR1 as LGHNA and CDR2 as YSLEER. CDR3 bases: TGCGCCAGCAGCCTCACGGCGGGGGGGGTCCCAGATACGCAGTATTTT. Its protein is CASSLTAGGVPDTQYF.

The chain links TRBV4-1 to TRBJ1-1; TRBD1 might be the D (5 bases). The CDR3 is 14 amino acids. Trimming pared 0 bases from V and 4 bases from J, leaving 9 bases between. Germline V CDR1 and CDR2: MGHRA, YSYEKL. The CDR3 nucleotides read TGCGCCAGCAGCCAAGAGGCGGGGGTCACTGAAGCTTTCTTT. Residues: CASSQEAGVTEAFF.

The V call is TRBV2, the J call TRBJ2-5, with a weak D call TRBD2 (6 bases). Trimming left V 0 bases short and J 3 bases short, with 14 bases between. This CDR3 region has 16 residues. CDR1 and CDR2 (germline): SNHLY, FYNNEI. The CDR3 sequence: CASSEAHTSMEETQYF. CDR3 sequence (DNA): TGTGCCAGCAGTGAAGCACACACTAGCATGGAAGAGACCCAGTACTTC.

The rearrangement links TRBV5-1 to TRBJ2-5; tentatively, D is TRBD2 (5 bases). The V gene lost 3 bases and the J gene lost 5 bases, with 17 bases spanning the gap. Germline CDR1 SGHRS, CDR2 YFSETQ. The CDR3 runs 15 residues. This CDR3 is CASSSPRGTSETQYF. The CDR3 DNA is TGCGCCAGCAGCTCGCCCCGGGGAACGTCCGAGACCCAGTACTTC. Variable domain in full (rest from reference TRBV5-1 and TRBJ2-5): KAGVTQTPRYLIKTRGQQVTLSCSPISGHRSVSWYQQTPGQGLQFLFEYFSETQRNKGNFPGRFSGRQFSNSRSEMNVSTLELGDSALYLCASSSPRGTSETQYFGPGTRLLVL.

The V call is TRBV19, the J call TRBJ2-5, with 9 bases fitting TRBD1. The trim removed 5 bases at V and 1 base at J, leaving 8 bases unmatched. The V gene's germline CDR1 is LNHDA and CDR2 SQIVND (reference sequence). The CDR3 covers 16 residues. DNA for the CDR3: TGTGCCAGTAGTGCCCGGACAGGGGCCCTCCAAGAGACCCAGTACTTC. This codes for CASSARTGALQETQYF.

The sample holds one count of this clonotype. The J gene is TRBJ1-1, the V gene TRBV29-1, with no clear D. This CDR3 contains 13 residues. Trimming took off 7 bases at V and 3 bases at J, with 15 bases between the two ends. The germline V gene encodes CDR1 SQVTM and CDR2 ANQGSEA. Written as DNA, the CDR3 is TGCAGCGCCATCATCGGAAGTTACACTGAAGCTTTCTTT. Translating gives CSAIIGSYTEAFF.

This rearrangement joins TRBV24-1 to TRBJ2-7; D unresolved. Trimming took off 8 bases at V and 7 bases at J, with 14 bases between the two ends. The CDR3 length is 12 residues. In germline, CDR1 is KGHDR, CDR2 SFDVKD. This CDR3 reads CATNDVQGEQYF. CDR3 DNA sequence: TGTGCCACCAACGATGTTCAAGGGGAGCAGTACTTC.

This clonotype was seen a handful of times. V usage is TRBV3-1 and J usage is TRBJ1-4; D remains unclear. The V gene's germline CDR1 is LGHDT and CDR2 YNNKEL (reference sequence). The CDR3 extends over 15 amino acids. V lost 4 bases and J 0 bases, leaving 9 bases between the germline ends. The CDR3 bases are TGTGCCAGCAGCCCCTCAGGTACAACTAATGAAAAACTGTTTTTT. It encodes CASSPSGTTNEKLFF.

The chain uses TRBV5-1 and TRBJ2-1; 12 bases agree with TRBD2. CDR1 and CDR2 from the germline V gene are SGHRS and YFSETQ. Trimming removed 4 bases from V and 10 bases from J; junction bases left unmatched: 9. The CDR3 sequence is 15 residues long. CDR3 in amino acids: CASSLGLAGPQEQFF. DNA for the CDR3: TGCGCCAGCAGCCTTGGACTAGCGGGACCGCAGGAGCAGTTCTTC. Based on the CDR3 plus reference TRBV5-1 and TRBJ2-1, the full variable domain is KAGVTQTPRYLIKTRGQQVTLSCSPISGHRSVSWYQQTPGQGLQFLFEYFSETQRNKGNFPGRFSGRQFSNSRSEMNVSTLELGDSALYLCASSLGLAGPQEQFFGPGTRLTVL.

The chain recombines TRBV5-1 with TRBJ1-2; D may be TRBD1 (6 bases). The CDR3 has 16 residues. CDR1 is SGHRS and CDR2 is YFSETQ in the germline V gene. Trimming took 4 bases from V and 3 from J, leaving 19 bases between them. CDR3 bases: TGCGCCAGCAGCCCCAACGCCGGACAGAGATACTATGGCTACACCTTC. Residues: CASSPNAGQRYYGYTF.

The table lists this clonotype with a few counts. The rearrangement uses TRBV5-1 and TRBJ1-2, with 7 bases fitting TRBD1. The CDR3 spans 16 residues. CDR1 and CDR2 from the germline V gene are SGHRS and YFSETQ. Germline trimming cut 1 base from V and 0 bases from J; bases unmatched to any gene: 6. This CDR3 reads CASSLLGGQANYGYTF. The CDR3 nucleotides read TGCGCCAGCAGCTTGCTAGGCGGACAGGCTAACTATGGCTACACCTTC.

This clonotype showed up just a few times. CDR3 nucleotide sequence: TGCGCCAGCAGCCAAGGGGCGGGAACAGATACGCAGTATTTT. Translation gives CASSQGAGTDTQYF. This chain connects TRBV4-1 to TRBJ2-3; maybe TRBD2 (6 bases). Germline V gene data show CDR1 as MGHRA and CDR2 as YSYEKL. V lost 1 base to trimming and J lost 3 bases, with 8 bases between them. CDR3 size: 14 residues.

The V call is TRBV20-1, the J call TRBJ2-7, with D hard to call. Germline V gene sequence: CDR1 DFQATT, CDR2 SNEGSKA (reference sequence). V gave up 0 bases and J gave up 4 bases, with 16 bases separating them. This CDR3 contains 15 residues. In DNA form, the CDR3 reads TGCAGTGCTAGAGATTTCCGGGCCATTCGTTACGAGCAGTACTTC. The encoded protein is CSARDFRAIRYEQYF.

This sequence joins TRBV7-9 and TRBJ1-5, with a weak D call TRBD1 (5 bases). The CDR3 length is 15 residues. Deletions cut 8 bases from V and 1 base from J, with 15 bases between. Germline V gene data show CDR1 as SEHNR and CDR2 as FQNEAQ (reference sequence). CDR3 in DNA: TGTGCCAGCTCGGGGGGGGATTACAGCAATCAGCCCCAGCATTTT. Translated, it gives CASSGGDYSNQPQHF.

Only a few counts were recorded for this clonotype. The V and J genes are TRBV20-1 and TRBJ2-3, with 12 bases matching TRBD2. The CDR3 runs 14 residues. Germline CDR1 and CDR2: DFQATT and SNEGSKA (reference sequence). V shed 6 bases, J shed 2 bases, and the junction held 3 bases outside the gene matches. CDR3 loop: CSATSGGPTDTQYF. The CDR3 coding sequence is TGCAGTGCCACTAGCGGGGGGCCCACAGATACGCAGTATTTT.

The V gene is TRBV5-6, the J gene TRBJ1-6, with 12 bases fitting TRBD1. Germline CDR1 SGHDT, CDR2 YYEEEE. Trimming cost V 4 bases and J 13 bases; bases outside gene matches: 12. The CDR3 is 16 residues long. CDR3 in DNA: TGTGCCAGCAGCCTGAGTGGCGGGACAGGGGGCCTGCCCCTCCACTTT. Its protein product is CASSLSGGTGGLPLHF. Full variable domain (outside the CDR3, taken from reference TRBV5-6 and TRBJ1-6): DAGVTQSPTHLIKTRGQQVTLRCSPKSGHDTVSWYQQALGQGPQFIFQYYEEEERQRGNFPDRFSGHQFPNYSSELNVNALLLGDSALYLCASSLSGGTGGLPLHFGNGTRLTVT.